This T cell receptor beta chain was documented in a study of spatial heterogeneity in lung cancer (dated by TCRdb to between 2018 and 2020). With regard to the full study: Beta-chain transcripts were consistently detected in greater numbers than alpha-chain transcripts, which likely reflected higher beta-chain transcript abundance. In tumor regions, TCR transcript counts showed a strong correlation with a T cell transcriptional module score from matched bulk RNA-seq. In the raw uncorrected reads, each unique combination of TCR and UMI appeared on average more than ten times. TCR alpha and beta repertoires were quantitatively compared across multiple tumor regions, matched nontumor lung and blood in non-small cell lung cancer. TCR repertoire features were related to nonsynonymous mutation counts determined by whole-exome sequencing of tumor tissue. Both alpha and beta chains were TCR-sequenced in approximately 200 tumor regions, under 80 matched nontumor lung samples and some 56 PBMC samples obtained at surgery. What the work shows at the level of the full study, not this receptor alone: Additional single-cell paired TCR alpha and beta sequencing was considered necessary to confirm, at a functional level, the hypothesis that regional TCRs recognize regional mutations. The number of expanded intratumoral alpha and beta TCRs correlated with the tumor nonsynonymous mutation count. Counts of ubiquitous and regional expanded TCRs correlated with counts of ubiquitous and regional nonsynonymous mutations, respectively. TCR-seq coverage of tumor T cells was estimated at only roughly 6.6% for alpha chains and 13% for beta chains.

Trimming costs V 6 bases and J 2 bases, and their ends lie 16 bases apart. The germline V gene provides CDR1 SGHAT and CDR2 FQNNGV. From its cysteine to its phenylalanine, the CDR3 spans 15 amino acids. Only the CDR3 DNA is retained, 45 bases long and in frame from the first base. The meaning of the sample's time point label: sample taken at primary tumor resection. Samples were obtained from over 70 patients with early-stage, untreated non-small cell lung cancer from the lung TRACERx cohort. TCR sequencing used whole RNA extracted from tumor and nontumor lung tissue, or from cryopreserved PBMC samples, without cell sorting. Patients were selected for TCR sequencing only if sufficient RNA was available from at least two tumor regions. A lung pathologist reviewed the tumor and adjacent nontumor lung specimens before the specimens were selected. This clonotype counts as medium-sized (0.01 to 0.1%). Its antigen is unknown. Per-nucleotide qualities are absent, and no much larger clonotype sits a single base away. This beta chain is an unintended read in a library built for alpha chains; its size means little.

Receptors were amplified or captured by 5' RACE. Sequencing used a NextSeq 500. In the TCR library protocol, a unique molecular identifier was attached to each TCR cDNA molecule so that PCR and sequencing errors could be corrected. The source study handled its data this way. Decombinator tools were used for TCR identification, UMI-based error correction and CDR3 extraction. TCRs above a frequency of 2 per 1,000, corresponding to the top 1% of the tumor frequency distribution, were defined as expanded. Expanded tumor TCRs were classed as regional if statistically deemed absent (corrected P<0.05) from at least one tumor region, otherwise ubiquitous. Each repertoire was subsampled 100 times to 5,000 TCRs, after which Renyi diversity was computed with the R vegan package. CDR3 similarity networks were built from amino acid triplet string-kernel similarity, connecting CDR3s with pairwise similarity above 0.82. TCRdb reran the public reads through fastp at Q25 and MiXCR, keeping productive beta chains. For every CDR3 protein sequence, its rows merge into one entry that carries the most common genes and DNA. TCRdb's processing, not the authors', yielded these V and J calls. This sample has 13,000 or so distinct CDR3 sequences in its table, and approximately 5.6% of those were observed once. Around 10% of the sample comes from the top ten.

Recombination linked TRBV11-2 to TRBJ2-5; possibly the D gene is TRBD1, per 6 matching bases. The sequence was obtained from a female donor with early-stage non-small cell lung cancer. The sample here was lung tumor tissue, taken at surgery. The CDR3 corresponds to CASRLSRGGQETQYF. The DNA sequence is as follows: TGTGCCAGCAGGTTATCACGAGGGGGACAAGAGACCCAGTACTTC.